This T cell receptor (beta chain) derives from a study of response to subunit inactivated influenza vaccine. The germline CDR1 and CDR2 sequences are SGHTA and FQGNSA. This CDR3 is built from 14 residues. Trimming cost V 5 bases and J 0 bases, with 10 bases left between them. One entry per CDR3 protein, called by TCRdb with MiXCR from the RT-PCR reads. This sample has fewer than 600,000 distinct CDR3 sequences; more than 7% occur once, and the top ten carry around 14%. Broader study findings: Authors suggested seasonal influenza vaccinations each recruit few new T cells.

A note on this clonotype: What it binds is not known.

The sequenced sample was PBMCs from blood, obtained around 2 years after vaccination. The origin of this receptor is a man between 50 and 70 years old who received an inactivated influenza vaccine. V and J are TRBV7-2 and TRBJ1-2; D is perhaps TRBD1 (5 bases). The CDR3 region is CASSAGIANYGYTF. The CDR3 DNA sequence: TGTGCCAGCAGCGCAGGGATAGCTAACTATGGCTACACCTTC.